This is a list of T cell receptor beta chains from one sample in a study of blood T cells in healthy people across ages. One entry per CDR3 protein results from TCRdb running MiXCR on the 5' RACE reads. The sample includes some 1.7 million distinct CDR3 sequences, 28% of them seen just once. The sample consisted of blood. The receptors here all came from a woman aged 25 to 39 in good health. Each CDR3 is given with its conserved first and last residue. The order of the fields is V gene, CDR3 protein.

TRBV29-1	CSVEGSGTPEDGYTF
TRBV5-1	CASSLAGGPGIAEAFF
TRBV12-3/TRBV12-4	CASSPEAVYNEQFF
TRBV4-3	CASSQERPRRQDNSPLHF
TRBV7-9	CASSLEVPYEQYF
TRBV29-1	CSVEASGNLKETQYF
TRBV20-1	CSASAGGRGSNQPQHF
TRBV7-9	CASEEGSYGYTF
TRBV20-1	CSARSTSNQPQHF
TRBV12-3/TRBV12-4	CASSLASQGLGGTQYF
TRBV15	CATGGARGLAYNEQFF
TRBV20-1	CSAPGYDRVNQPQHF
TRBV29-1	CSVEGGQITEAFF
TRBV24-1	CATGDPGQGQETQYF
TRBV12-3/TRBV12-4	CASSLNYGPSNEQFF
TRBV12-3/TRBV12-4	CAGSPLDSGSYIQYF
TRBV29-1	CSVEGAESSTIYF
TRBV6-2/TRBV6-3	CASRSQGRNTGELFF
TRBV10-2	CVSRAGGRSDTQYF
TRBV5-5	CASSYQTGGNTEAFF
TRBV5-1	CATGTGRGETQYF
TRBV12-3/TRBV12-4	CASSFGPDCGYTF
TRBV7-6	CASSLRGGLNNEQFF
TRBV5-1	CASMEVMNTEAFF
TRBV7-8	CASSLVTGATTEAFF
TRBV5-5	CASSGGMGLEDEQYF
TRBV2	CASSRQTQTETQYF
TRBV7-6	CASSVGRTSGVPDTQYF
TRBV5-1	CASSLGTTVYNEQFF
TRBV9	CASSVMGTEQFF
TRBV20-1	CSAKGGIFWGKNIQYF
TRBV18	CASSTRLAGQYEQDF